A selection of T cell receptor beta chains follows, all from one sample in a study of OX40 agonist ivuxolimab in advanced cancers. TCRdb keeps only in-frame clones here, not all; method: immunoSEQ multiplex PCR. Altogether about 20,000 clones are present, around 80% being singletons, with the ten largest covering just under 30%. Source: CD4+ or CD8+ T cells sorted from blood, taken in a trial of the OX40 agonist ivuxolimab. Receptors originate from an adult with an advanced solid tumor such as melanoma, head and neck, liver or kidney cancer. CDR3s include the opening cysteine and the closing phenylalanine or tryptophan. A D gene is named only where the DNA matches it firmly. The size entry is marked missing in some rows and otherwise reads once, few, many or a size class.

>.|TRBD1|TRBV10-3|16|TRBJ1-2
TGTGCCATTAGGGGCCCGCAGGGGGCCTCTAACTATGGCTACACCTTC
CAIRGPQGASNYGYTF
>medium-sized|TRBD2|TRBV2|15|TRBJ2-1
TGTGCCAGCAGTTTTACTAGCGGTCCCTACAATGAGCAGTTCTTC
CASSFTSGPYNEQFF
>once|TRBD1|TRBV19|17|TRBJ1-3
TGTGCCAGTAGTATAGGAACAGGGGGCGAAACTGGAAACACCATATATTTT
CASSIGTGGETGNTIYF
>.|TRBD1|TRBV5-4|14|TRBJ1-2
TGTGCCAGCAGCTTGGGGACAGGGATGGATGGCTACACCTTC
CASSLGTGMDGYTF
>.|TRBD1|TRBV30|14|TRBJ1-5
TGTGCCTGGAGGGAGACAGGGGTGGGACAGCCCCAGCATTTT
CAWRETGVGQPQHF
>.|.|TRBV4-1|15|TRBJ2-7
TGCGCCAGCAGCCAAGATTGGGGCGGATTCTACGAGCAGTACTTC
CASSQDWGGFYEQYF
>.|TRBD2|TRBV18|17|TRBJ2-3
TGTGCCAGCTCCGCGGAGCGGGCTAGCGGTCCCGCAGATACGCAGTATTTT
CASSAERASGPADTQYF
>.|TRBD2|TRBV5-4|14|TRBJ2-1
TGTGCCAGCAGCTTGTTCACTAGCGGGGATGAGCAGTTCTTC
CASSLFTSGDEQFF
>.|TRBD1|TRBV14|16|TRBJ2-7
TGTGCCAGCAGCCAAGGTCAGGGACAGAGCAGAATCGAGCAGTACTTC
CASSQGQGQSRIEQYF
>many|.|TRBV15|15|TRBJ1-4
TGTGCCACCAGCAGAGAAACGGGGGGAAATGAAAAACTGTTTTTT
CATSRETGGNEKLFF
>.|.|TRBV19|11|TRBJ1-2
TGTGCCAGTAGAGAACAGGGAGGCTACACCTTC
CASREQGGYTF
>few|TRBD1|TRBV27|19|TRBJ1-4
TGTGCCAGCAGCCTCCCCCCCCTTAGACAGGGTTGGACTAATGAAAAACTGTTTTTT
CASSLPPLRQGWTNEKLFF
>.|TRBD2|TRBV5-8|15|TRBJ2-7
TGTGCCAGCCCTGGGAGGCGGGAGGGCCCCTACGAGCAGTACTTC
CASPGRREGPYEQYF
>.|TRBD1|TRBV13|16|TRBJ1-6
TGTGCCAGCAGCGATCAGGGGGCAGTCCTTAATTCACCCCTCCACTTT
CASSDQGAVLNSPLHF
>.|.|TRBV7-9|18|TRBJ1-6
TGTGCCAGCAGCTTAGCGGTAGCTGAGGGTTACGATAATTCACCCCTCCACTTT
CASSLAVAEGYDNSPLHF
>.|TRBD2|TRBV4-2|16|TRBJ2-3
TGTGCCAGCAGCCAAGAGCTAGCGGGGGGCACAGATACGCAGTATTTT
CASSQELAGGTDTQYF
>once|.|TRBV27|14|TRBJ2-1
TGTGCCAGCAGTTTCACAGTCAGGGTCAATGAGCAGTTCTTC
CASSFTVRVNEQFF
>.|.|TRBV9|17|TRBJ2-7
TGTGCCAGCAGCGTAGGGCTACTAGTTGTCCCAACCTACGAGCAGTACTTC
CASSVGLLVVPTYEQYF
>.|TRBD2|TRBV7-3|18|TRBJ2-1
TGTGCCAGCAGCTTAGCAACCAAGACTAGCGGGCCTTACAATGAGCAGTTCTTC
CASSLATKTSGPYNEQFF
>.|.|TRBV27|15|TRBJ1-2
TGTGCCAGCAGTTTCTCTGGGACATTAAACTATGGCTACACCTTC
CASSFSGTLNYGYTF
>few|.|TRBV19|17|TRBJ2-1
TGTGCCAGTAGTATAGTTGGAGGGGTCCTCTCCTACAATGAGCAGTTCTTC
CASSIVGGVLSYNEQFF
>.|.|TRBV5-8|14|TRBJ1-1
TGTGCCAGCAGCTATACCGAGCAGGGGACTGAAGCTTTCTTT
CASSYTEQGTEAFF
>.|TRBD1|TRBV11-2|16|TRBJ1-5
TGTGCCAGCAGCTTAGACGACAGGGTAAGCAATCAGCCCCAGCATTTT
CASSLDDRVSNQPQHF
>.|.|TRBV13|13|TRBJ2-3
TGTGCCAGCAGTTCTCCTCTTCCAGATACGCAGTATTTT
CASSSPLPDTQYF
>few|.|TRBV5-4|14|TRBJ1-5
TGTGCCAGCAGCTTTTGGGGCTTCAATCAGCCCCAGCATTTT
CASSFWGFNQPQHF
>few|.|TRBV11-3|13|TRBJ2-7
TGTGCCAGCAGCCTGGAGGGGGCCTACGAGCAGTACTTC
CASSLEGAYEQYF
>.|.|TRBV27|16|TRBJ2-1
TGTGCCAGCAGTTCTACAACAAGCGGATTCTACAATGAGCAGTTCTTC
CASSSTTSGFYNEQFF
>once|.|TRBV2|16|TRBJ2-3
TGTGCCAGCAGTGAAGGTCCGGACCCTAGCACAGATACGCAGTATTTT
CASSEGPDPSTDTQYF
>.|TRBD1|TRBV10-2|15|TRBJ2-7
TGCGCCAGCAGTGAGTTCGGACAGGGGCCCTACGAGCAGTACTTC
CASSEFGQGPYEQYF